The text below deals with one T cell receptor beta chain. Its cognate antigen is unknown. The assay, immunoSEQ v3.0, was run at survey level. The protocol was immunoSEQ multiplex PCR, while the TCRdb copy is restricted to in-frame clones and leaves out a portion. This sample carries tens of thousands of clones, 75% to 90% of them seen once, and the ten largest clones take roughly 3.5%. This sample is part of a study of long-term antiretroviral therapy in people with HIV. Points from the study as a whole: It was not possible to obtain data on ART adherence, viral resistance or therapy changes. Narrower CDR3 length ranges marked HIV repertoires relative to controls. Clones expanded before ART dominated the repertoire at all time points.

Every HIV-positive participant received treatment in the United States. The CDR3 has 12 residues. Trimming removed 4 bases at V and 1 base at J, with 5 bases between. Germline lookup yields CDR1 PRHDT and CDR2 FYEKMQ (reference sequence). The material was unsorted PBMCs, obtained 0.8 years before starting antiretroviral therapy. This TCR derives from a man aged 18 to 35 with HIV. The chain employs TRBV13 and TRBJ2-7, with D unresolved. The CDR3, as DNA: TGTGCCAGCAGCTCCCAATCCTACGAGCAGTACTTC. This translates into CASSSQSYEQYF. Looking up the rest from reference TRBV13 and TRBJ2-7 gives the full variable domain: AAGVIQSPRHLIKEKRETATLKCYPIPRHDTVYWYQQGPGQDPQFLISFYEKMQSDKGSIPDRFSAQQFSDYHSELNMSSLELGDSALYFCASSSQSYEQYFGPGTRLTVT.